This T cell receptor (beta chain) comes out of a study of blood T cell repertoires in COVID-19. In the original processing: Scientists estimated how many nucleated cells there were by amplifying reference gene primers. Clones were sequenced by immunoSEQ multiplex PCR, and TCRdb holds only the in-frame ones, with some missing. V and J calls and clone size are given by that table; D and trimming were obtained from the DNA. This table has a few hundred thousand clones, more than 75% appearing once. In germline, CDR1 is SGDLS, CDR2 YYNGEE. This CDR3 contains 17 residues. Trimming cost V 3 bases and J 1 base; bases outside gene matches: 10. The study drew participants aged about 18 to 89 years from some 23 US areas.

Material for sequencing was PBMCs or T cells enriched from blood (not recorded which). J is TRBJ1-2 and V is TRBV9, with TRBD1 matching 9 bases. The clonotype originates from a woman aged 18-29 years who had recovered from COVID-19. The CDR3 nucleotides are TGTGCCAGCAGCGCTTCAAGGGGACAGGGCATTAACTATGGCTACACCTTC. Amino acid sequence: CASSASRGQGINYGYTF.